What follows is one T cell receptor (beta chain) and its context. The data are from a study of blood T cell repertoires in COVID-19. Study-level background: From T cells, B-cell-depleted T cells, or PBMCs came the material, which was cDNA or gDNA.

Authors' analysis steps: Using reference gene primer amplification, nucleated cell counts were estimated. Sequencing used immunoSEQ multiplex PCR; TCRdb keeps in-frame clones, though not all of them. The DNA was the basis for D and trimming; V, J and clone size are from that table. Here the sample spans fewer than 350,000 clones, 85% being singletons. The V segment lost 3 bases and the J segment 3 bases; nucleotides outside the gene matches: 10. Germline V gene lookup returns CDR1 MNHEY and CDR2 SMNVEV (reference sequence). CDR3 length: 19 residues. Ages ranged from about 18 to 100 years, with residence in fewer than 25 US areas. Someone with COVID-19 had been met by exposed participants within 2 weeks before study entry.

The origin of this receptor is a woman between 25 and 40 years old who had been exposed to COVID-19. The rearrangement uses TRBV27 and TRBJ2-6; TRBD1 agrees at 11 bases. Specimen: PBMCs or T cells enriched from blood (not recorded which). DNA of the CDR3: TGTGCCAGCAGTTTCGCCGGACAGGGGGCTAAAGATGGGGCCAACGTCCTGACTTTC. Amino acid sequence: CASSFAGQGAKDGANVLTF.